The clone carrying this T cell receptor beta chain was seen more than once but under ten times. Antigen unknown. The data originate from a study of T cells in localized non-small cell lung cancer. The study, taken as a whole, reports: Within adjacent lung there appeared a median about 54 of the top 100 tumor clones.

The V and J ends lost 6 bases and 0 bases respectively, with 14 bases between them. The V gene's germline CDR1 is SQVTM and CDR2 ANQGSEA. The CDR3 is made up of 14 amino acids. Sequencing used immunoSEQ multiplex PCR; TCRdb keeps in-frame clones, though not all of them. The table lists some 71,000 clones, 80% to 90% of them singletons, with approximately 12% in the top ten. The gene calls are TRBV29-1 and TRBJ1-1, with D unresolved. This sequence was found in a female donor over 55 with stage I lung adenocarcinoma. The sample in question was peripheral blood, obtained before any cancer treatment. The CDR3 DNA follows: TGCAGCGTAAGGGCCCAGAACATGAACACTGAAGCTTTCTTT. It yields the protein CSVRAQNMNTEAFF. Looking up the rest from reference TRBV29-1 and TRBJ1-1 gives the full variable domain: SAVISQKPSRDICQRGTSLTIQCQVDSQVTMMFWYRQQPGQSLTLIATANQGSEATYESGFVIDKFPISRPNLTFSTLTVSNMSPEDSSIYLCSVRAQNMNTEAFFGQGTRLTVV.